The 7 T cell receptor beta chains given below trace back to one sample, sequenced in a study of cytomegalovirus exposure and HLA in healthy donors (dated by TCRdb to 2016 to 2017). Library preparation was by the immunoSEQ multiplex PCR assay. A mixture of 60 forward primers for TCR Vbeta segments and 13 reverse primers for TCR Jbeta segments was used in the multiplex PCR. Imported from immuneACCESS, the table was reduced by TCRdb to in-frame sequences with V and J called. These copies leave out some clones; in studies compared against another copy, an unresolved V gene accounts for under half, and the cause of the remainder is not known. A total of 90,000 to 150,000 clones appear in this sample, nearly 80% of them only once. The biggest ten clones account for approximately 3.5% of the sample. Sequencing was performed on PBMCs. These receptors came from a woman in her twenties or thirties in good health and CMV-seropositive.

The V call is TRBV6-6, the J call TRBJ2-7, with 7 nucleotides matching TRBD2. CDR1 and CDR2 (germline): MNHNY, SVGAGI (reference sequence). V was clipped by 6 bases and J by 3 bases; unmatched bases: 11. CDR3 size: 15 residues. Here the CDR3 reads CASRLGLAASYEQYF. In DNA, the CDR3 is TGTGCCAGCAGACTGGGTCTAGCGGCCAGCTACGAGCAGTACTTC.

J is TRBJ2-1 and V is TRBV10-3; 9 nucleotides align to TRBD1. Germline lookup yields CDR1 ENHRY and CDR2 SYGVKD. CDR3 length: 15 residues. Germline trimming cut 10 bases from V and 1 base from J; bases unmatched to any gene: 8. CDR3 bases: TGTGCCACGAGTCCGGGACAGGGTTCCTACAATGAGCAGTTCTTC. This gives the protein CATSPGQGSYNEQFF.

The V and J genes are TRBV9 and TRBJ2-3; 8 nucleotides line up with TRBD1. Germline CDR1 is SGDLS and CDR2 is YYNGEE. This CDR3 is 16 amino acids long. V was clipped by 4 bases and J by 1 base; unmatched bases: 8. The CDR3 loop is CASSPIGGQGTDTQYF. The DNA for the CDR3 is TGTGCCAGCAGCCCAATCGGGGGACAGGGCACAGATACGCAGTATTTT.

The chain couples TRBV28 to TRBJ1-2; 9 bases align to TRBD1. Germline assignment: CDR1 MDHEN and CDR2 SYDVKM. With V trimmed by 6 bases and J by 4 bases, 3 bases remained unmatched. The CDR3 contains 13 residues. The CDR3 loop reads CASRRDRVYGYTF. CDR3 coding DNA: TGTGCCAGCAGGCGGGACAGGGTCTATGGCTACACCTTC.

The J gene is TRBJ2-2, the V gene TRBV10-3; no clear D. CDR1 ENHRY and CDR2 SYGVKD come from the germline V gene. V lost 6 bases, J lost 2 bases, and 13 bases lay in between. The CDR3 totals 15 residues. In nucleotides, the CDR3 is TGTGCCATCAGCCCCCACTCCTCAAACACCGGGGAGCTGTTTTTT. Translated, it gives CAISPHSSNTGELFF.

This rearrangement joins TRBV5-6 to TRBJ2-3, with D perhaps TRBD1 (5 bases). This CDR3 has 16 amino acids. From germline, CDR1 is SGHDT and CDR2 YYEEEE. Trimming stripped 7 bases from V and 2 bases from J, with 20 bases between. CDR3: CASSTRRQLFTDTQYF. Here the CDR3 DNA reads TGTGCCAGCTCCACGCGACGACAGCTTTTCACAGATACGCAGTATTTT.

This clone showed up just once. As DNA, the CDR3 is TGTGCCAGCAGCTTAGGCTTAGGGGGGGCCTACGGGGAGCTGTTTTTT. Amino acid sequence: CASSLGLGGAYGELFF. The chain uses TRBV7-2 and TRBJ2-2; tentatively, D is TRBD2 (7 bases). Germline CDR1 SGHTA, CDR2 FQGNSA. The CDR3 runs 16 residues. Trimming cost V 1 base and J 7 bases, with 16 bases left between them.